This section outlines one TCR beta chain sequence together with its context. Its specificity is unknown. Treatment defined: 10-day PBMC culture with coronavirus spike peptide pools or control peptides (ViraFEST assay). The Oncomine TCR Beta short-read assay was applied to DNA of cultured CD4+ T cells. Each CDR3 protein is one row after TCRdb ran MiXCR on the PCR reads. Of under 15,000 distinct CDR3 sequences listed, 50% are singletons. The source of the sample is a study of vaccination and CD4 T cells after COVID-19. Germline values: CDR1 WSHSY, CDR2 SAAADI. V shed 3 bases and J shed 5 bases, with 18 bases lying between them. This CDR3 spans 16 amino acids.

The TCR comes from a human donor who had recovered from COVID-19. The chain links TRBV10-2 to TRBJ2-3; D may be TRBD1 (5 bases). The specimen was CD4+ T cells from blood, cultured in vitro. The CDR3 here is CASSDRQGLRRDTQYF. CDR3 DNA sequence: TGCGCCAGCAGTGACCGGCAGGGATTAAGGAGAGATACGCAGTATTTT.